Following are 15 T cell receptor beta chains from one sample sequenced in a study of low-dose radiotherapy and immunotherapy resistance in tumors. Time point in this sample: after trial treatment. Noted treatment: LDRT plus nivolumab, ipilimumab, low-dose cyclophosphamide and aspirin (RACIN trial). Primers used for first-strand cDNA, a TRAV- and TRBV-specific set, covered both alpha and beta chains. TCRs underwent 20 PCR cycles of amplification with a constant-region primer and V-primer adapter. Via MiXCR, TCRdb re-called the reads, giving one row per CDR3 protein. The sample lists under 90,000 distinct CDR3 sequences; about 17% were seen once. Material: PBMCs, obtained after low-dose radiotherapy plus immunotherapy. All receptors derive from a male donor with prostate cancer.

Only one count was recorded for this clonotype. The gene calls are TRBV7-9 and TRBJ2-3; D might be TRBD1 (5 bases). The CDR3 runs to 15 residues. CDR1 SEHNR and CDR2 FQNEAQ come from the germline V gene (reference sequence). Trimming left V 5 bases short and J 5 bases short, with 17 bases between. CDR3 coding DNA: TGTGCCAGCAGCCCCCTAAGGGGCACCGGAGATACGCAGTATTTT. Its translation is CASSPLRGTGDTQYF. The complete variable domain, with remaining parts taken from reference TRBV7-9 and TRBJ2-3, reads DTGVSQNPRHKITKRGQNVTFRCDPISEHNRLYWYRQTLGQGPEFLTYFQNEAQLEKSRLLSDRFSAERPKGSFSTLEIQRTEQGDSAMYLCASSPLRGTGDTQYFGPGTRLTVL.

This clonotype was picked up many times. The chain employs TRBV2 and TRBJ2-2, with 12 bases that match TRBD1. CDR1 and CDR2 (germline): SNHLY, FYNNEI. The CDR3 contains 15 residues. The V and J ends lost 6 bases and 7 bases, in that order; junction bases with no gene match: 6. The CDR3, as DNA: TGTGCCAGCAGAATGGGACAGGGGGCTGGCGGGGAGCTGTTTTTT. This sequence encodes CASRMGQGAGGELFF.

The chain uses TRBV5-4 and TRBJ2-7; 9 bases are a match to TRBD2. The junction had 15 bases not matched to a gene; V was cut back by 0 bases and J by 5 bases. CDR3 size: 18 residues. CDR1 SGHNT and CDR2 YYREEE come from the germline V gene (reference sequence). The CDR3 sequence: CASSLAPSGKRALDEQYF. DNA of the CDR3: TGTGCCAGCAGCTTGGCGCCTAGCGGGAAACGGGCCTTGGACGAGCAGTACTTC.

A remark on this clonotype: A far larger clone is just one base off, so this is likely a read error. V gene TRBV6-1 combines with J gene TRBJ2-7; D is undetermined. V was clipped by 5 bases and J by 10 bases, with 15 bases between them. Per the germline V gene, CDR1 is MNHNS and CDR2 is SASEGT. The CDR3 consists of 12 residues. Here the CDR3 reads CASSYPRGDQYF. CDR3 sequence (DNA): TGTGCCAGCAGTTACCCGAGAGGCGATCAGTACTTC.

Details on this clonotype: A much larger clone differs by one base, so this may be a read error. This sequence joins TRBV7-2 and TRBJ2-1; tentatively, D is TRBD1 or TRBD2 (5 bases each). CDR3 size: 16 residues. Germline V gene data show CDR1 as SGHTA and CDR2 as FQGNSA. Trimming shortened V by 3 bases and J by 13 bases, and 25 bases separated the two germline ends. The CDR3 loop is CASSFGDRKYQETQFF. As DNA, the CDR3 is TGTGCCAGCAGCTTCGGGGACCGAAAGTACCAAGAGACCCAGTTCTTC.

Of note for this clonotype: A junction end diverges from the germline sequence, so it may reflect a read error. The chain joins TRBV28 to TRBJ2-5; TRBD1 aligns across 7 bases. This CDR3 comprises 17 residues. Germline CDR1 is MDHEN and CDR2 is SYDVKM. The DNA for the CDR3 is TGTGCCAGCAGTTTCCTAAAACCGGGACAGAGGTGGGAGACCCAGTACTTT. Its protein product is CASSFLKPGQRWETQYF.

Many counts were recorded for this clonotype. This chain connects TRBV6-6 to TRBJ2-3; 9 bases map to TRBD1. This CDR3 spans 16 amino acids. From germline, CDR1 is MNHNY and CDR2 SVGAGI (reference sequence). V lost 5 bases to trimming and J lost 1 base; unmatched junction nucleotides: 7. The CDR3 sequence is CASSTRDRVGTDTQYF. CDR3 coding DNA: TGTGCCAGCAGTACCCGGGACAGGGTTGGCACAGATACGCAGTATTTT.

This clonotype was seen ten or more times. The V gene is TRBV28, the J gene TRBJ1-1; D might be TRBD1 (6 bases). The CDR3 covers 13 residues. V was shortened by 3 bases and J by 8 bases, with 13 bases between the two germline ends. Germline V lookup: CDR1 MDHEN, CDR2 SYDVKM. The CDR3 reads CASSFRGQGEAFF. CDR3 coding DNA: TGTGCCAGCAGTTTCAGGGGCCAGGGGGAAGCTTTCTTT.

Notes on this clonotype: This is likely an artifact of a read error, given a far larger clone one base away. J is TRBJ2-1 and V is TRBV28; D ambiguous. With 8 bases removed from V and 11 bases from J, the gap between germline ends came to 13 bases. CDR1 is MDHEN and CDR2 is SYDVKM in the germline V gene. The CDR3 runs 11 residues. CDR3 region: CASASAFKQFF. Written as DNA, the CDR3 is TGTGCCAGCGCATCGGCCTTCAAGCAGTTCTTC.

Notes on this clonotype: A far larger clone is one nucleotide away, so this likely arose from a read error. The V gene is TRBV7-9, the J gene TRBJ2-1; the D is unclear. This CDR3 is built from 15 residues. Per the germline V gene, CDR1 is SEHNR and CDR2 is FQNEAQ (reference sequence). The CDR3 sequence: CVSSAVANSYNEQFF. The CDR3 DNA follows: TGTGTCAGCAGCGCGGTGGCGAACTCCTACAATGAGCAGTTCTTC.

The chain combines TRBV18 with TRBJ2-1; 9 bases align to TRBD2. The J call is in doubt because the DNA end fits TRBJ2-7 better. The CDR3 contains 15 residues. Germline CDR1 and CDR2: KGHSH and LQKENI. CDR3 in DNA: TGTGCCAGCTCACCGACTAGCGGAGATTCCTACGAGCAGTACTTC. Translation gives CASSPTSGDSYEQYF.

About this clonotype: This likely traces to a read error, being one base from a far larger clone. DNA for the CDR3: TGTGCCAGCAGCACCGGGACCGCCTACGAGCAGTTCTTC. It encodes CASSTGTAYEQFF. V is TRBV6-2 or TRBV6-3 and J is TRBJ2-1; D tentatively fits TRBD1 or TRBD2 (5 bases each). Trimming stripped 6 bases from V and 10 bases from J, with 16 bases between. Germline CDR1 is MNHEY and CDR2 is SVGEGT. This CDR3 spans 13 amino acids.

This clonotype was recorded at least ten times. This chain links TRBV2 with TRBJ2-4; TRBD1 or TRBD2 may be the D gene (5 bases each). CDR3 length equals 16 residues. Trimming left V 4 bases short and J 1 base short, with 14 bases between. Germline CDR1 and CDR2: SNHLY and FYNNEI. DNA of the CDR3: TGTGCCAGCAGTGGGGACCCATCGGGGGCCAAAAACATTCAGTACTTC. As protein: CASSGDPSGAKNIQYF.

The rearrangement joins TRBV30 to TRBJ2-7, with D perhaps TRBD1 (5 bases). Germline CDR1 is GTSNPN and CDR2 is SVGIG (reference sequence). V was trimmed by 4 bases and J by 7 bases, leaving 17 bases between them. This CDR3 region has 13 residues. CDR3 residues: CAWTGFAKGEQYF. Here the CDR3 DNA reads TGTGCCTGGACAGGGTTTGCAAAGGGGGAGCAGTACTTC.

This clonotype was counted ten times or more. The rearrangement uses TRBV19 and TRBJ2-3; a weak D match, TRBD2 (6 bases). V was clipped by 4 bases and J by 4 bases, with 18 bases between them. Germline V gene lookup returns CDR1 LNHDA and CDR2 SQIVND (reference sequence). There are 16 residues in the CDR3. CDR3 amino acids: CASSRRMAGSADTQYF. The CDR3 region has the DNA TGTGCCAGTAGTAGGAGGATGGCGGGATCGGCAGATACGCAGTATTTT.